Listed below are T cell receptor beta chains from one sample, sequenced in a study of blood T cells in healthy people across ages. TCRdb recomputed calls from the 5' RACE reads with MiXCR, one row per CDR3 protein. The table includes roughly 1,800,000 distinct CDR3 sequences, about 50% detected once. Sequencing was performed on blood. The receptors derive from a woman in her thirties or forties in good health. Both conserved end residues are part of each CDR3. The D gene is left open where the match is weak. A clone size is listed for some rows: how often the clone was seen (once, few, many), or a class if it is expanded.

clone size,V gene,D gene,J gene,CDR3 protein,CDR3 DNA
many,TRBV29-1,TRBD1,TRBJ2-7,CSGTGTGPPLYEQYF,TGCAGCGGAACCGGGACAGGGCCTCCACTTTACGAGCAGTACTTC
.,TRBV4-2,.,TRBJ1-1,CASSQGFRGQGNTEAFF,TGTGCCAGCAGCCAAGGGTTCCGGGGGCAAGGGAACACTGAAGCTTTCTTT
.,TRBV27,TRBD1,TRBJ1-2,CASTPNPTGLYGYTF,TGTGCCAGCACCCCTAATCCGACAGGGCTGTATGGCTACACCTTC
.,TRBV4-3,.,TRBJ2-7,CASSQMVSSYNEQYF,TGCGCCAGCAGCCAAATGGTGAGCTCCTACAATGAGCAGTACTTC
.,TRBV28,TRBD1,TRBJ1-2,CASDAGGNYGYTF,TGTGCCAGCGACGCAGGGGGCAACTATGGCTACACCTTC
.,TRBV28,.,TRBJ2-3,CATSAPDTQYF,TGTGCCACCTCAGCCCCGGATACGCAGTATTTT
once,TRBV4-1,.,TRBJ2-6,CASSQEGISSSGANVLTF,TGCGCCAGCAGCCAAGAAGGGATATCGAGCTCTGGGGCCAACGTCCTGACTTTC
many,TRBV5-1,.,TRBJ2-3,CASSLEAASTDTQYF,TGCGCCAGCAGCTTGGAGGCAGCTAGCACAGATACGCAGTATTTT
few,TRBV6-2/TRBV6-3,TRBD2,TRBJ2-7,CASRASGGPYEQYF,TGTGCCAGCAGAGCTAGCGGGGGACCGTACGAGCAGTACTTC
few,TRBV6-2/TRBV6-3,.,TRBJ2-1,CASSYSILRYNEQFF,TGTGCCAGCAGTTACTCGATTCTACGGTACAATGAGCAGTTCTTC
.,TRBV25-1,.,TRBJ1-3,CASSDTGLGNTIYF,TGTGCCAGCAGTGATACAGGCCTTGGAAACACCATATATTTT
few,TRBV12-3/TRBV12-4,.,TRBJ2-5,CASSLAEGFETQYF,TGTGCCAGCAGTTTAGCGGAGGGGTTCGAGACCCAGTACTTC
.,TRBV28,TRBD1,TRBJ1-2,CASSGTGFPSRGYTF,TGTGCCAGCAGTGGGACAGGTTTCCCCTCCCGGGGCTACACCTTC
once,TRBV7-7,.,TRBJ2-3,CASSPNLEVSTDTQYF,TGTGCTAGCAGCCCCAACTTAGAGGTTAGCACAGATACGCAGTATTTT
.,TRBV12-3/TRBV12-4,.,TRBJ2-7,CASGFSRDEQYF,TGTGCCAGCGGCTTCTCGAGGGACGAGCAGTACTTC
.,TRBV11-2,TRBD1,TRBJ2-1,CASSLETGGEFNEQFF,TGTGCCAGCAGCTTAGAGACAGGGGGCGAATTCAATGAGCAGTTCTTC
.,TRBV20-1,.,TRBJ2-1,CSARSGAAGWGSDEQFF,TGCAGTGCTAGATCGGGGGCCGCAGGGTGGGGTTCCGATGAGCAGTTCTTC
.,TRBV5-1,.,TRBJ1-5,CASSLVEGRQPQHF,TGCGCCAGCAGCTTGGTGGAGGGGAGACAGCCCCAGCATTTT
few,TRBV7-2,TRBD1,TRBJ2-6,CASSYSAGRGRGANVLTF,TGTGCCAGCAGCTACAGCGCGGGCAGGGGGCGTGGGGCCAACGTCCTGACTTTC
few,TRBV4-3,TRBD1,TRBJ2-1,CASSQGWGQGLGGEQFF,TGCGCCAGCAGCCAAGGTTGGGGACAGGGTCTTGGCGGTGAGCAGTTCTTC
.,TRBV6-6,TRBD1,TRBJ2-1,CASRPGQGSPYNEQFF,TGTGCCAGCAGACCGGGACAGGGATCGCCCTACAATGAGCAGTTCTTC
.,TRBV27,TRBD2,TRBJ2-5,CVSSPTRTSGGGETQYF,TGTGTCAGCAGTCCGACCCGGACTAGCGGGGGGGGAGAGACCCAGTACTTC
.,TRBV10-2,TRBD2,TRBJ2-1,CASRGGTGSNEQFF,TGCGCCAGCAGGGGGGGGACTGGGTCTAATGAGCAGTTCTTC
many,TRBV7-2,.,TRBJ2-5,CASSFRRTEETQYF,TGTGCCAGCAGCTTCAGACGTACCGAAGAGACCCAGTACTTC
.,TRBV4-1,TRBD1,TRBJ2-1,CASSQVTGALQQFF,TGCGCCAGCAGCCAAGTAACAGGGGCTCTACAGCAGTTCTTC
.,TRBV13,.,TRBJ2-1,CASSLGRYKQFF,TGTGCCAGCAGCTTAGGAAGGTATAAGCAGTTCTTC
few,TRBV4-3,TRBD1,TRBJ1-1,CASSQEDGAGGVGFF,TGCGCCAGCAGCCAAGAGGACGGGGCAGGGGGTGTCGGTTTCTTT
.,TRBV2,.,TRBJ1-1,CASSDQGGNTEAFF,TGTGCCAGCAGTGATCAGGGCGGGAACACTGAAGCTTTCTTT
.,TRBV28,.,TRBJ1-1,CASSFPGAPLNTEAFF,TGTGCCAGCAGTTTCCCAGGGGCTCCTCTCAACACTGAAGCTTTCTTT
few,TRBV13,.,TRBJ2-5,CASSVRDFSETQYF,TGTGCCAGCAGCGTTAGGGACTTCTCCGAGACCCAGTACTTC
few,TRBV7-2,TRBD1,TRBJ2-4,CASSLRQGVSKNIQYF,TGTGCCAGCAGCTTACGGCAGGGGGTGTCCAAAAACATTCAGTACTTC
.,TRBV29-1,.,TRBJ2-1,CSVESPGRSSYNEQFF,TGCAGCGTTGAATCTCCGGGACGGAGCTCCTACAATGAGCAGTTCTTC
.,TRBV7-2,.,TRBJ1-1,CASSLRRGLNTEAFF,TGTGCCAGCAGCCTAAGGAGGGGCCTGAACACTGAAGCTTTCTTT
.,TRBV4-1,TRBD2,TRBJ2-5,CASSQSPTSGFQETQYF,TGCGCCAGCAGCCAATCCCCGACTAGCGGGTTCCAAGAGACCCAGTACTTC
.,TRBV18,.,TRBJ2-4,CASSPTTPGREAKNIQYF,TGCGCCAGCTCACCAACCACCCCAGGGCGAGAGGCCAAAAACATTCAGTACTTC
once,TRBV7-8,TRBD2,TRBJ2-3,CASSSPPGGLPSQDTQYF,TGTGCCAGCAGCTCCCCGCCGGGGGGACTCCCGTCCCAAGATACGCAGTATTTT
.,TRBV13,.,TRBJ2-7,CASSLAELVPEQYF,TGTGCCAGCAGCTTAGCCGAACTAGTTCCCGAGCAGTACTTC
.,TRBV7-9,TRBD1,TRBJ2-5,CAIQTGVQETQYF,TGTGCCATCCAGACAGGGGTCCAAGAGACCCAGTACTTC
.,TRBV4-3,TRBD1,TRBJ2-5,CASSQDRGSGTGQETQYF,TGCGCCAGCAGCCAAGATCGCGGATCAGGGACAGGGCAAGAGACCCAGTACTTC
.,TRBV7-9,TRBD1,TRBJ1-2,CASIQGTDYGYTF,TGTGCCAGCATACAGGGGACGGACTATGGCTACACCTTC
.,TRBV9,.,TRBJ2-4,CASSVALGSGYIQYF,TGTGCCAGCAGCGTAGCCCTCGGGTCGGGATACATTCAGTACTTC
.,TRBV12-3/TRBV12-4,TRBD2,TRBJ2-5,CASNSGGSQETQYF,TGTGCCAGCAATAGCGGGGGCTCACAAGAGACCCAGTACTTC
.,TRBV2,TRBD1,TRBJ1-2,CASTDRVQNYGYTF,TGTGCCAGCACCGACAGGGTACAAAACTATGGCTACACCTTC
.,TRBV7-2,TRBD2,TRBJ2-5,CASSLLTPASGGFNEQYF,TGTGCCAGCAGCTTACTTACCCCGGCTAGCGGGGGCTTCAATGAGCAGTACTTC
few,TRBV28,.,TRBJ2-4,CASSFGVGLAKNIQYF,TGTGCCAGCAGTTTTGGGGTGGGTCTAGCCAAAAACATTCAGTACTTC
.,TRBV20-1,TRBD2,TRBJ2-5,CSARDRASGGARQETQYF,TGCAGTGCTAGGGATCGGGCTAGCGGGGGGGCGAGGCAAGAGACCCAGTACTTC
.,TRBV7-9,TRBD2,TRBJ2-3,CASSLRLAGKSVDTQYF,TGTGCCAGCAGCTTGAGACTAGCGGGGAAGTCAGTAGATACGCAGTATTTT
few,TRBV2,.,TRBJ2-3,CASSDGGTSTDTQYF,TGTGCCAGCAGTGACGGCGGGACCAGCACAGATACGCAGTATTTT
few,TRBV25-1,.,TRBJ2-5,CASRGEKTQYF,TGTGCCAGCAGGGGGGAGAAGACCCAGTACTTC
.,TRBV29-1,.,TRBJ2-5,CSVDQVVGETQYF,TGCAGCGTTGATCAGGTAGTCGGCGAGACCCAGTACTTC
few,TRBV7-9,.,TRBJ2-5,CASSPISAQTQYF,TGTGCCAGCAGCCCGATTAGCGCCCAGACCCAGTACTTC
.,TRBV12-3/TRBV12-4,TRBD1,TRBJ1-6,CASSIEGTVYSPLHF,TGTGCCAGCAGTATCGAGGGGACAGTTTACTCACCCCTCCACTTT
.,TRBV2,.,TRBJ2-1,CASSEVGYNEQFF,TGTGCCAGCAGTGAAGTCGGGTACAATGAGCAGTTCTTC